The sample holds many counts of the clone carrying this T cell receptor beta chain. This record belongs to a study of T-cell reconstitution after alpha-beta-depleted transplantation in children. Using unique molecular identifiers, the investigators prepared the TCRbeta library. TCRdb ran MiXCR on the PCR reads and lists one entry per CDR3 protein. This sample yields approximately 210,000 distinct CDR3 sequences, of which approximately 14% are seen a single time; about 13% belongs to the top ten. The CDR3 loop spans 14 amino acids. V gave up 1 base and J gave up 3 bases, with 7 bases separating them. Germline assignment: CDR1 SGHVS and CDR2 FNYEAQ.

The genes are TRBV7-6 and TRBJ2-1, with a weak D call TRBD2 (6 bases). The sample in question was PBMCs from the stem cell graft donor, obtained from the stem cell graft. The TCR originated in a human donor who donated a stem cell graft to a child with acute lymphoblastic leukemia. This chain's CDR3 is CASSLGGLYNEQFF. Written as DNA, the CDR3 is TGTGCCAGCAGCTTAGGGGGACTCTACAATGAGCAGTTCTTC.